The rows below give T cell receptor beta chains drawn from one sample of a study of Graves' ophthalmopathy and Graves' hyperthyroidism. One entry per CDR3 protein, called by TCRdb with MiXCR from the multiplex PCR reads. The sample records about 480,000 distinct CDR3 sequences, 13% to 15% being singletons. Specimen: blood. Every receptor here comes from a woman in her twenties or thirties with Graves' ophthalmopathy. The CDR3 runs from the conserved cysteine through the conserved F or W. A D gene is named only where the DNA matches it firmly. Not all rows give a size; the values are once, few, many and, for expanded clones, a class.

V gene	J gene	clone size	D gene	CDR3 DNA	CDR3 protein
TRBV6-5	TRBJ1-2	many	.	TGTGCCAGCAGTTCTAGGGTGGGTGGCTACACCTTC	CASSSRVGGYTF
TRBV11-2	TRBJ2-2	many	TRBD2	TGTGCCAGCAGCTTAGGTCGGGAGGGATACACCGGGGAGCTGTTTTTT	CASSLGREGYTGELFF
TRBV12-3/TRBV12-4	TRBJ2-7	many	TRBD2	TGTGCCAGCAGTCCCCGACTAGCGGGGCGTTACGAGCAGTACTTC	CASSPRLAGRYEQYF
TRBV29-1	TRBJ2-7	many	.	TGCAGCGTTCCCGGCGGTCTGGGGGAGCAGTACTTC	CSVPGGLGEQYF
TRBV30	TRBJ2-5	few	TRBD2	TGTGCCTGGAGGGGGGAGGGGGAGACCCAGTACTTC	CAWRGEGETQYF
TRBV6-1	TRBJ1-6	many	.	TGTGCCAGCAGTGAATTAGCAGATAATTCACCCCTCCACTTT	CASSELADNSPLHF
TRBV19	TRBJ1-5	many	.	TGTGCCAGTAGTATAAACCGGGACGGGAACTTCTATAGCAATCAGCCCCAGCATTTT	CASSINRDGNFYSNQPQHF
TRBV10-1	TRBJ2-2	many	TRBD1	TGCGCCAGCAGTGAACTTCCGGACAGGGGCCGCGGGGAGCTGTTTTTT	CASSELPDRGRGELFF
TRBV15	TRBJ2-7	many	.	TGTGCCACCAGCCTCCAGGGGGACTCTTCCTACGAGCAGTACTTC	CATSLQGDSSYEQYF
TRBV6-5	TRBJ2-7	many	.	TGTGCCAGCAGTTCGGGACAAACGAGACCCTACGAGCAGTACTTC	CASSSGQTRPYEQYF
TRBV6-2/TRBV6-3	TRBJ1-2	many	.	TGTGCCAGCAGTTATGCAGGACTCTATGGCTACACCTTC	CASSYAGLYGYTF
TRBV6-5	TRBJ2-2	many	TRBD1	TGTGCCAGCAGAGGGACAGGGAGATTGCCCACCGGGGAGCTGTTTTTT	CASRGTGRLPTGELFF
TRBV15	TRBJ2-5	many	.	TGTGCCACCAGCGGGTACCGGTCGGAGACCCAGTACTTC	CATSGYRSETQYF
TRBV6-1	TRBJ1-2	many	.	TGTGCCAGCAGGACAACGTCCTATGGCTACACCTTC	CASRTTSYGYTF
TRBV30	TRBJ2-7	few	.	TGTGCCTGGATGAGGACGCCCTCCTACGAGCAGTACTTC	CAWMRTPSYEQYF
TRBV7-2	TRBJ1-5	many	.	TGTGCCAGCAGCCCCTCCCGGGGATTTCAGCCCCAGCATTTT	CASSPSRGFQPQHF
TRBV13	TRBJ1-1	many	.	TGTGCCAGCAGCTTAGATTACGGTGAAGCTTTCTTT	CASSLDYGEAFF
TRBV18	TRBJ1-2	.	.	TGTGCCAGCTCACCCCCGTCAGGCAGGAACTATGGCTACACCTTC	CASSPPSGRNYGYTF
TRBV27	TRBJ2-5	.	TRBD2	TGTGCCAGCAGTTCTGACCTAGCGGGAGCGGGGACCCAGTACTTC	CASSSDLAGAGTQYF
TRBV7-2	TRBJ1-6	many	.	TGTGCCAGCAGCTTAGCGCGGAATTCACCCCTCCACTTT	CASSLARNSPLHF
TRBV6-1	TRBJ1-6	many	.	TGTGCCAGCAGTGAATTTCGTAATTCACCCCTCCACTTT	CASSEFRNSPLHF
TRBV12-3/TRBV12-4	TRBJ2-3	many	.	TGTGCCAGCAATAATCTTTGGGGGGGCGGGTACACAGATACGCAGTATTTT	CASNNLWGGGYTDTQYF
TRBV6-9	TRBJ1-2	many	TRBD1	TGTGCCAGCAGACAAACCTCCGGGACAGAAACCTATGGCTACACCTTC	CASRQTSGTETYGYTF
TRBV7-2	TRBJ2-7	many	TRBD2	TGTGCCAGCAGCCCAGAGATTAGCGGGAGGCAGTACTTC	CASSPEISGRQYF
TRBV28	TRBJ2-5	many	.	TGTGCCAGCACCCTGGGGGGCCAAGAGACCCAGTACTTC	CASTLGGQETQYF
TRBV2	TRBJ1-6	.	.	TGTGCCAGCAGTGAAGCTCGGGGCACCAATTCACCCCTCCACTTT	CASSEARGTNSPLHF
TRBV29-1	TRBJ2-7	.	.	TGCAGCGTTGAAGATCTGGGGGAGCCGTACTTC	CSVEDLGEPYF
TRBV6-5	TRBJ2-5	few	.	TGTGCCAGTACCCCTGGGAACCGCCAAGAGACCCAGTACTTC	CASTPGNRQETQYF
TRBV30	TRBJ1-6	few	.	TGTGCCTGGAGACCAAAAATTAGAAATTCACCCCTCCACTTT	CAWRPKIRNSPLHF